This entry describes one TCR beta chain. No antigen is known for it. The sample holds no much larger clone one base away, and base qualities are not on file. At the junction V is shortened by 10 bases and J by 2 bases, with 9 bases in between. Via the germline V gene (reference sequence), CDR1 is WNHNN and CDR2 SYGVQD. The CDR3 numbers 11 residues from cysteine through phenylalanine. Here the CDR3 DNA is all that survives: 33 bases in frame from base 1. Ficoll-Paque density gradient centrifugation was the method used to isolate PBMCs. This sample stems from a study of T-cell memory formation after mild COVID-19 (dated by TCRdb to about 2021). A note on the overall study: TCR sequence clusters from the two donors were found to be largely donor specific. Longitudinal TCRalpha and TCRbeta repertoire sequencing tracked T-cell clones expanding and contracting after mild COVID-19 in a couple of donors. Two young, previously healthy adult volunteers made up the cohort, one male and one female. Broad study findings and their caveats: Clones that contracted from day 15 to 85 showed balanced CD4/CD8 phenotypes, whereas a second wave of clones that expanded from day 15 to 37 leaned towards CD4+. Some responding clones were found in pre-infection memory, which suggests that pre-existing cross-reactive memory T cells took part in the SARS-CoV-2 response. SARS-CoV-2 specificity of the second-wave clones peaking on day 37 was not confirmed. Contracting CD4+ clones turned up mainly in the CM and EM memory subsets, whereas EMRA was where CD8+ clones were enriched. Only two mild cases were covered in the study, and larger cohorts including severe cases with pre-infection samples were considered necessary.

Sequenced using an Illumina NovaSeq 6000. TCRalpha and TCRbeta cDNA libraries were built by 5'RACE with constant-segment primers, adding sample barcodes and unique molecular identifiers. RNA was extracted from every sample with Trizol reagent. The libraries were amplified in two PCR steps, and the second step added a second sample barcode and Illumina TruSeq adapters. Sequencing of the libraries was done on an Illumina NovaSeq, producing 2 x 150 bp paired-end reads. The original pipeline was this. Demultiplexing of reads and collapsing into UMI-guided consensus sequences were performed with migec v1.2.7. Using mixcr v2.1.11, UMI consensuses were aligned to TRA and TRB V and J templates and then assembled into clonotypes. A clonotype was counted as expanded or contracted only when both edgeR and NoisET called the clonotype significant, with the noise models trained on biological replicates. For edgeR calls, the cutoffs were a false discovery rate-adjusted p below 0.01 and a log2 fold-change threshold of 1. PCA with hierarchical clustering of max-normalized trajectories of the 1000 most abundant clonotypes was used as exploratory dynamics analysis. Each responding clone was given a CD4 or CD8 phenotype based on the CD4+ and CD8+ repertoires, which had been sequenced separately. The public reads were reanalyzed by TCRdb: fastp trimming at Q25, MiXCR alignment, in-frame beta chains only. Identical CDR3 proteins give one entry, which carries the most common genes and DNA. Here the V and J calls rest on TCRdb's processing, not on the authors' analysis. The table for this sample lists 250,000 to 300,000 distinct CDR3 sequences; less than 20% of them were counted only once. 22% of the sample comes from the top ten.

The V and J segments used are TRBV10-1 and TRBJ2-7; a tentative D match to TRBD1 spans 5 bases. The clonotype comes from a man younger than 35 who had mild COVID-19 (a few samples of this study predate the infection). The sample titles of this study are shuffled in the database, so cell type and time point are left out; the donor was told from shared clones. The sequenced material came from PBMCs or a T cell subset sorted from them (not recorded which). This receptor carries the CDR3 CATSDTYEQYF. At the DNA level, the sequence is TGCGCCACCTCGGACACCTACGAGCAGTACTTC.